This T cell receptor beta chain was recovered during a study of PD-L1 blockade in urothelial cancer. Study-wide background: Chemotherapy regimens numbering 0 to 3 had been given to patients. At 6 weeks and at 3 weeks (second dose) after treatment start, blood was analyzed. The median number of T cells present in blood samples was 130,000 to 150,000.

Remarks on this clone: Its antigen remains unknown.

The method was immunoSEQ multiplex PCR; TCRdb's version includes in-frame clones alone and lacks a portion of them. The sample lists 70,000 or so clones, around 80% occurring once. Study conclusions and caveats: At 3 weeks on treatment, tumor-associated clones expanded more with durable benefit.

The CDR3 runs 15 residues. The V gene's germline CDR1 is SEHNR and CDR2 FQNEAQ (reference sequence). V lost 1 base and J lost 5, with 15 bases in between. The starting material was PBMCs, obtained around atezolizumab (anti-PD-L1) treatment. The TCR originated in a man in his 70s with urothelial cancer. The chain links TRBV7-9 to TRBJ2-7, with a tentative D call TRBD1 (6 bases). The CDR3: CASSLGWGQINEQYF. CDR3 coding DNA: TGTGCCAGCAGCTTAGGATGGGGGCAGATCAACGAGCAGTACTTC.